A single sample is the source of the 16 T cell receptor beta chains below, sequenced in a study of T cell responses to AZD1222 COVID-19 vaccine. TCRdb's table, derived via immunoSEQ multiplex PCR, lists solely in-frame clones and lacks some. This sample carries fewer than 120,000 clones, 70% to 90% of them seen once, and the ten largest clones take under 3.5%. Specimen: peripheral blood, collected on day 0 of AZD1222 vaccination. The receptors were sampled from an adult in good health.

The rearrangement joins TRBV28 to TRBJ2-7; 14 positions agree with TRBD2. Looked up from germline, CDR1 is MDHEN and CDR2 is SYDVKM. V gave up 6 bases and J gave up 2 bases; unmatched junction bases: 3. CDR3 length equals 15 residues. The CDR3 is CASRSTSGRAYEQYF. As DNA, the CDR3 is TGTGCCAGCAGGTCGACTAGCGGGAGGGCCTACGAGCAGTACTTC.

The genes are TRBV11-2 and TRBJ1-1, with 9 bases matching TRBD1. The CDR3 has 14 amino acids. J lost 1 base, V lost 5 bases, and 2 bases had no gene match. Looked up from germline, CDR1 is SGHAT and CDR2 is FQNNGV. The CDR3 is CASSTTGGNTEAFF. The CDR3 DNA follows: TGTGCCAGCAGCACGACAGGGGGGAACACTGAAGCTTTCTTT.

As DNA, the CDR3 is TGTGCCAGCAGCTTGGTTGGGGCTAATGAAAAACTGTTTTTT. Translated: CASSLVGANEKLFF. The genes are TRBV6-6 and TRBJ1-4; D not resolved. This CDR3 comprises 14 residues. Germline values: CDR1 MNHNY, CDR2 SVGAGI (reference sequence). V lost 6 bases and J 3 bases, leaving 11 bases between the germline ends.

V gene TRBV7-9 combines with J gene TRBJ1-6; 10 nucleotides line up with TRBD1. Germline lookup yields CDR1 SEHNR and CDR2 FQNEAQ (reference sequence). The V segment lost 3 bases and the J segment 8 bases; nucleotides outside the gene matches: 10. The CDR3 contains 17 residues. This CDR3 is CASSLAGQGRRDSPLHF. The CDR3 bases are TGTGCCAGCAGCTTGGCGGGACAGGGGAGAAGGGATTCACCCCTCCACTTT.

This chain connects TRBV3-1 (or the pseudogene TRBV3-2) to TRBJ1-6; D is possibly TRBD1 (6 bases). Germline values: CDR1 LGHDT, CDR2 YNNKEL (reference sequence). The CDR3 runs 15 residues. V was pared by 2 bases and J by 6 bases, with 11 bases between. In nucleotides, the CDR3 is TGTGCCAGCAGCCAACCGCGGACAGCTAATTCACCCCTCCACTTT. Translating gives CASSQPRTANSPLHF.

This chain uses TRBV2 with TRBJ1-5, with a possible D match to TRBD1 (5 bases). V was cut by 0 bases and J by 2 bases, with 11 bases left in between. This CDR3 has 16 residues. CDR1 and CDR2 (germline): SNHLY, FYNNEI. CDR3 in amino acids: CASSEAGGRRNQPQHF. DNA for the CDR3: TGTGCCAGCAGTGAAGCGGGGGGACGGCGCAATCAGCCCCAGCATTTT.

The CDR3 sequence is CASSPYTSGGREQFF. CDR3 sequence (DNA): TGTGCCAGCAGCCCATATACTAGCGGGGGGCGTGAGCAGTTCTTC. The rearrangement joins TRBV7-3 to TRBJ2-1; 12 bases line up with TRBD2. Per germline, CDR1 SGHTA and CDR2 FQGTGA. There are 15 residues in the CDR3. Unmatched junction bases numbered 8, after V lost 5 bases and J lost 9 bases.

The rearrangement links TRBV15 to TRBJ2-7; 11 nucleotides line up with TRBD1. V gave up 3 bases and J gave up 4 bases; unmatched junction bases: 5. The CDR3 totals 15 residues. Germline V lookup: CDR1 LNHNV, CDR2 YYDKDF (reference sequence). DNA for the CDR3: TGTGCCACCAGCAGGGGCGGACAGGGGGCTTACGAGCAGTACTTC. It is translated as CATSRGGQGAYEQYF.

In its sample, this clone was seen a few times. The genes are TRBV2 and TRBJ1-2; tentatively, D is TRBD1 (5 bases). Trimming pared 8 bases from V and 4 bases from J, leaving 17 bases between. Germline assignment: CDR1 SNHLY and CDR2 FYNNEI. This CDR3 contains 14 residues. For the CDR3, the DNA is TGTGCCAGCGTGAGGGGCAGGGACCCCTATGGCTACACCTTC. Translating gives CASVRGRDPYGYTF.

This chain uses TRBV7-2 with TRBJ2-2; 7 positions agree with TRBD1. This CDR3 contains 15 residues. Trimming cost V 6 bases and J 4 bases; bases outside gene matches: 8. CDR1 is SGHTA and CDR2 is FQGNSA in the germline V gene. The CDR3 reads CASRVLGQFTGELFF. In DNA, the CDR3 is TGTGCCAGCAGAGTCCTGGGACAGTTCACCGGGGAGCTGTTTTTT.

The V gene is TRBV16, the J gene TRBJ1-1; 7 nucleotides line up with TRBD1. Germline V gene lookup returns CDR1 KGHSY and CDR2 FQNENV. After removal of 4 bases from V and 6 bases from J, the junction contained 8 bases not matched to a gene. The CDR3 length is 14 residues. The CDR3 reads CASSLHRGRAEAFF. CDR3 coding DNA: TGTGCCAGCAGCCTGCACAGGGGCAGGGCTGAAGCTTTCTTT.

The rearrangement uses TRBV3-1 (or the pseudogene TRBV3-2) and TRBJ1-2; weak D call: TRBD1 (5 bases). This CDR3 is 15 amino acids long. The V and J ends lost 8 bases and 0 bases respectively, with 16 bases between them. Germline V CDR1 and CDR2: LGHDT, YNNKEL (reference sequence). The CDR3 coding sequence is TGTGCCAGCGGGGGTCGGTCGATCTCTAACTATGGCTACACCTTC. Its protein product is CASGGRSISNYGYTF.

The genes are TRBV27 and TRBJ2-5, with 10 bases fitting TRBD1. The trim removed 5 bases at V and 4 bases at J, leaving 4 bases unmatched. Germline CDR1 MNHEY, CDR2 SMNVEV (reference sequence). The CDR3 extends over 14 amino acids. CDR3 coding DNA: TGTGCCAGCAGTCCACGGACAGGGGGAGAGACCCAGTACTTC. Its translation is CASSPRTGGETQYF.

The chain employs TRBV13 and TRBJ1-2; no clear D. Germline lookup yields CDR1 PRHDT and CDR2 FYEKMQ (reference sequence). V lost 6 bases and J 4 bases, leaving 12 bases between the germline ends. CDR3 length: 13 residues. CDR3 residues: CASRPGLAYGYTF. The CDR3 bases are TGTGCCAGCAGGCCCGGGCTGGCCTATGGCTACACCTTC.

The CDR3 nucleotides read TGTGCCAGCACAGGGCCTCTCCGGGACACCATATATTTT. This gives the protein CASTGPLRDTIYF. The chain uses TRBV7-2 and TRBJ1-3, with D possibly being TRBD1 (5 bases). The CDR3 contains 13 residues. Germline V gives CDR1 SGHTA, CDR2 FQGNSA. Trimming stripped 7 bases from V and 8 bases from J, with 15 bases between.

The rearrangement joins TRBV7-2 to TRBJ2-7; 11 bases are a match to TRBD2. The CDR3 is made up of 15 amino acids. Losses at the gene ends were 5 bases for V and 4 bases for J; bases not matched to a gene: 7. Germline CDR1 SGHTA, CDR2 FQGNSA. This CDR3 is CASSLSLAGDYEQYF. For the CDR3, the DNA is TGTGCCAGCAGCCTCTCACTAGCGGGAGATTACGAGCAGTACTTC.